Below, one TCR beta chain is given with its context. This clonotype was recorded many times. Its cognate antigen has yet to be identified. Base quality data are lacking; no much larger clone is found one base away. The data derive from a study of T-cell memory formation after mild COVID-19 (dated by TCRdb to 2020 to 2022). As for the study more broadly: TCR sequence clusters from the two donors were largely donor specific. T-cell clones expanding and contracting after mild COVID-19 in a couple of donors were tracked by longitudinal TCRalpha and TCRbeta repertoire sequencing. Two young, previously healthy adult volunteers, one female and one male, were included in the cohort. Beyond this particular receptor, the publication reports: Some responding clones were detected in pre-infection memory, which suggested that pre-existing cross-reactive memory T cells had joined the SARS-CoV-2 response. Contracting CD4+ clones were located mainly in the CM and EM memory subsets, whereas CD8+ clones were found to be enriched in EMRA. Clones contracting from day 15 to 85 had balanced CD4/CD8 phenotypes, while a second wave expanding from day 15 to 37 was biased towards CD4+. Only two mild cases were covered by the study, and larger cohorts that include severe cases with pre-infection samples were considered necessary. The second-wave clones that peaked on day 37 were not confirmed to be SARS-CoV-2 specific.

The sequencing machine was an Illumina NovaSeq 6000. TCRalpha and TCRbeta cDNA libraries were built by 5'RACE with constant-segment primers, adding sample barcodes and unique molecular identifiers. RNA was extracted from every sample with Trizol reagent. Amplification of the libraries took two PCR steps, and the second step added a second sample barcode plus Illumina TruSeq adapters. The libraries were sequenced on an Illumina NovaSeq using 2 x 150 bp paired-end reads. On the study's bioinformatics: Demultiplexing of reads and collapsing into UMI-guided consensus sequences were performed with migec v1.2.7. Using mixcr v2.1.11, the UMI consensuses were aligned to TRA and TRB V and J templates and assembled into clonotypes. Clonotypes were classified as expanded or contracted when called significant by both edgeR and NoisET, with noise models trained on biological replicates. For edgeR calls, the cutoffs were a false discovery rate-adjusted p below 0.01 and a log2 fold-change threshold of 1. As an exploratory analysis of dynamics, max-normalized trajectories of the 1000 most abundant clonotypes were examined with PCA combined with hierarchical clustering. Separately sequenced CD4+ and CD8+ repertoires were used to assign the CD4 or CD8 phenotype of responding clones. The raw public data were reprocessed by TCRdb itself: fastp quality trimming at Q25, MiXCR clonotype calling, in-frame beta chains only. CDR3 protein duplicates are merged, each entry listing the most common genes and DNA. These V and J calls are TCRdb output, not the study's own analysis. For this sample the table gives some 300,000 distinct CDR3 sequences, of which around a fifth were detected only once. Together, the top ten hold roughly 23% of the sample.

Ficoll-Paque density gradient centrifugation was used to isolate PBMCs. V sheds 7 bases and J sheds 3 bases, leaving 18 bases between their ends. There are 15 amino acids in the CDR3, from cysteine to phenylalanine inclusive. Only CDR3 DNA is held: 45 bases, read in frame from base 1. The source material was PBMCs or a T cell subset sorted from them (not recorded which). The sequence came from a man aged 18 to 29 who had mild COVID-19 (a few samples of this study predate the infection). The sample titles of this study are shuffled in the database, so cell type and time point are left out; the donor was told from shared clones. The chain was built from TRBV12-3 or TRBV12-4 and TRBJ1-2, and perhaps TRBD1 as D gene, on 6 matching bases. CDR3 reads: CASIQYVSGDYGYTF. The sequence in DNA is TGTGCCAGCATCCAATACGTCTCAGGGGACTATGGCTACACCTTC.